The next 31 T cell receptor beta chains were all read from a single sample in a study of T-cell reconstitution after alpha-beta-depleted transplantation in children. The study's findings and limits: Newly generated T cells supplied most T-cell counts and diversity one year post-transplant.

Unique molecular identifiers featured in how the TCRbeta library was prepared. One entry per CDR3 protein, called by TCRdb with MiXCR from the PCR reads. The sample yields about 300,000 distinct CDR3 sequences, just over 7.5% seen once. These TCRs are of unknown antigen specificity. The sequenced sample was peripheral blood, obtained 360 days after TCRalphabeta/CD19-depleted stem cell transplant. These receptors were taken from a female patient aged 2-15 years who had a stem cell transplant for Fanconi anemia, so the T cells may come from the graft donor.

The V gene is TRBV28, the J gene TRBJ1-5; possible D gene TRBD1, 5 bases. Germline-derived CDR1 and CDR2 are MDHEN and SYDVKM. Trimming removed 6 bases at V and 9 bases at J, with 18 bases between. The CDR3 runs 14 residues. CDR3: CASSTTGAGGPQHF. CDR3 sequence (DNA): TGTGCCAGCAGCACAACAGGTGCCGGGGGGCCCCAGCATTTT.

At least ten counts were recorded for this clonotype. The chain has TRBV7-9 and TRBJ2-3; 8 nucleotides align to TRBD2. V lost 5 bases to trimming and J lost 4 bases; unmatched junction nucleotides: 8. Per the germline V gene, CDR1 is SEHNR and CDR2 is FQNEAQ (reference sequence). The length of the CDR3 is 15 residues. DNA of the CDR3: TGTGCCAGCAGCGGGGGACTAGTGGGGGCAGATACGCAGTATTTT. Protein product: CASSGGLVGADTQYF.

This clonotype was seen more than once but under ten times. The rearrangement joins TRBV24-1 to TRBJ2-3, with D possibly TRBD2 on 6 matching bases. The CDR3 contains 15 residues. Per the germline V gene, CDR1 is KGHDR and CDR2 is SFDVKD. Trimming cost V 9 bases and J 8 bases, with 23 bases left between them. CDR3 loop: CATGEPRAGKGTQYF. CDR3 bases: TGTGCCACCGGCGAGCCCCGGGCGGGAAAGGGTACGCAGTATTTT.

There are many counts of this clonotype. The J gene is TRBJ1-1, the V gene TRBV7-3; possible D gene TRBD1, 6 bases. Germline V gene lookup returns CDR1 SGHTA and CDR2 FQGTGA. Trimming removed 5 bases from V and 5 bases from J, with 12 bases in between. The CDR3 sequence is 13 residues long. The CDR3 reads CASSPQGRTEAFF. CDR3 sequence (DNA): TGTGCCAGCAGCCCACAGGGTCGGACTGAAGCTTTCTTT.

This clonotype was seen repeatedly, ten times or more. The chain's CDR3 is CASSQETSGFRTDTQYF. As DNA, the CDR3 is TGCGCCAGCAGCCAAGAGACGAGCGGATTTCGCACAGATACGCAGTATTTT. This chain links TRBV4-3 with TRBJ2-3, with D perhaps TRBD2 (5 bases). This CDR3 comprises 17 residues. The V end lost 0 bases, the J end lost 1 base, and 14 bases lay between the germline ends. CDR1 is LGHNA, CDR2 YSLEER, per germline.

In its sample, this clonotype was seen a few times. The chain employs TRBV6-5 and TRBJ1-2; unclear D gene. Germline assignment: CDR1 MNHEY and CDR2 SVGAGI. The ends were cut back, 0 bases at V and 2 bases at J, with 7 bases in the middle. This CDR3 spans 14 amino acids. The CDR3 protein is CASSYSNWNYGYTF. In DNA form, the CDR3 reads TGTGCCAGCAGTTACTCCAACTGGAACTATGGCTACACCTTC.

This clonotype appeared many times. The CDR3 DNA sequence: TGCGCCAGCAGCCAACCATACAATGAGCAGTTCTTC. It translates to CASSQPYNEQFF. This chain joins TRBV5-1 and TRBJ2-1; no definite D call. The CDR3 contains 12 residues. Germline loops: CDR1 SGHRS, CDR2 YFSETQ. With 4 bases removed from V and 4 bases from J, the gap between germline ends came to 6 bases.

This clonotype was counted only a few times. The chain combines TRBV20-1 with TRBJ2-5; 12 bases agree with TRBD2. V was clipped by 6 bases and J by 1 base; unmatched bases: 6. The CDR3 sequence is 15 residues long. CDR1 is DFQATT and CDR2 is SNEGSKA in the germline V gene (reference sequence). The DNA for the CDR3 is TGCAGTGCCGTCCTAGCGGGGGGGACCCAAGAGACCCAGTACTTC. The encoded protein is CSAVLAGGTQETQYF.

This clonotype has ten or more counts. The chain recombines TRBV27 with TRBJ2-7; no clear D. The V and J ends lost 4 bases and 7 bases respectively, with 11 bases between them. Germline CDR1 is MNHEY and CDR2 is SMNVEV (reference sequence). This CDR3 is built from 12 residues. Written as DNA, the CDR3 is TGTGCCAGCAGTTCCCGTGTGGGGGAGCAGTACGTC. Translating it yields CASSSRVGEQYV.

The V and J genes are TRBV2 and TRBJ2-7; D uncertain. In germline, CDR1 is SNHLY, CDR2 FYNNEI. The CDR3 sequence is 12 residues long. Trimming left V 5 bases short and J 6 bases short, with 11 bases between. The CDR3 DNA is TGTGCCAGCAGTCGTTATCAGATCGAGCAGTACTTC. It codes for CASSRYQIEQYF.

This rearrangement joins TRBV20-1 to TRBJ2-1; no clear D gene. Trimming shortened V by 5 bases and J by 2 bases, and 22 bases separated the two germline ends. Germline values: CDR1 DFQATT, CDR2 SNEGSKA (reference sequence). This CDR3 is 17 amino acids long. The chain's CDR3 is CSAAHETGRVAYNEQFF. CDR3 DNA sequence: TGCAGTGCTGCCCATGAAACGGGCCGAGTGGCCTACAATGAGCAGTTCTTC.

The CDR3 DNA sequence: TGCGCCAGCAGCCAAGAGTTGGGGGGATACGAAGCTTTCTTT. This sequence encodes CASSQELGGYEAFF. The chain combines TRBV4-3 with TRBJ1-1, with a weak D call TRBD1 (5 bases). V gave up 0 bases and J gave up 8 bases, with 13 bases separating them. The germline V gene has CDR1 LGHNA and CDR2 YSLEER. This CDR3 contains 14 residues.

This clonotype came up many times. The chain uses TRBV7-2 and TRBJ2-3; 8 positions match TRBD1. Germline CDR1 SGHTA, CDR2 FQGNSA. V shed 3 bases and J 5 bases; nucleotides not matched to a gene: 1. This CDR3 is 13 amino acids long. CDR3 nucleotides: TGTGCCAGCAGCTTTGGACAGGGAGATACGCAGTATTTT. Its translation: CASSFGQGDTQYF.

This clonotype was counted at least ten times. CDR3 sequence reads: CASSPDRAATEAFF. In nucleotides, the CDR3 is TGTGCCAGCTCACCGGACAGGGCGGCAACTGAAGCTTTCTTT. The chain combines TRBV18 with TRBJ1-1; TRBD1 agrees at 8 bases. The CDR3 extends over 14 amino acids. V dropped 3 bases and J dropped 5; count of bases not matched to a gene: 5. Germline values: CDR1 KGHSH, CDR2 LQKENI.

This clonotype came up many times. This sequence joins TRBV29-1 and TRBJ1-2; TRBD1 matches 7 bases. The CDR3 length is 14 residues. The germline V gene has CDR1 SQVTM and CDR2 ANQGSEA. Trimming took 7 bases from V and 4 from J; bases not matched to a gene: 12. The CDR3 DNA is TGCAGCGCCGGGGGCCTGACAGGGAGCTATGGCTACACCTTC. Protein sequence: CSAGGLTGSYGYTF.

This clonotype was counted ten times or more. This rearrangement joins TRBV7-8 to TRBJ2-7; D unresolved. The CDR3 contains 13 residues. Germline V gives CDR1 SGHVS, CDR2 FQNEAQ. Trimming took off 5 bases at V and 6 bases at J, with 14 bases between the two ends. CDR3 loop: CASSTPFSREQYF. In DNA, the CDR3 is TGTGCCAGCAGCACACCCTTTAGTCGCGAGCAGTACTTC.

The chain carries TRBV28 and TRBJ2-2; D gene unclear. This CDR3 region has 15 residues. The germline V and J ends were trimmed by 7 bases and 0 bases, with 12 bases remaining between them. Germline CDR1 reads MDHEN; CDR2 reads SYDVKM. The CDR3 nucleotides read TGTGCCAGCAAACCCGTGAGGACGAACACCGGGGAGCTGTTTTTT. This gives the protein CASKPVRTNTGELFF. Full variable domain (remainder filled in from reference TRBV28 and TRBJ2-2): DVKVTQSSRYLVKRTGEKVFLECVQDMDHENMFWYRQDPGLGLRLIYFSYDVKMKEKGDIPEGYSVSREKKERFSLILESASTNQTSMYLCASKPVRTNTGELFFGEGSRLTVL.

The rearrangement links TRBV6-6 to TRBJ2-1, with D perhaps TRBD1 or TRBD2 (5 bases each). The CDR3 is made up of 15 amino acids. V was pared by 6 bases and J by 4 bases, with 16 bases between. The V gene's germline CDR1 is MNHNY and CDR2 SVGAGI (reference sequence). The CDR3 here is CASSSRRGGYNEQFF. CDR3 DNA: TGTGCCAGCAGCTCAAGACGGGGCGGATACAATGAGCAGTTCTTC.

This clonotype has at least ten counts. The chain carries TRBV9 and TRBJ2-1, with D possibly being TRBD2 (6 bases). Germline loops: CDR1 SGDLS, CDR2 YYNGEE. V lost 4 bases and J lost 0, with 11 bases in between. CDR3 size: 15 residues. CDR3 residues: CASSLAVSSYNEQFF. CDR3 sequence (DNA): TGTGCCAGCAGCTTAGCGGTGAGCTCCTACAATGAGCAGTTCTTC. The full variable domain, completed using reference TRBV9 and TRBJ2-1, is DSGVTQTPKHLITATGQRVTLRCSPRSGDLSVYWYQQSLDQGLQFLIQYYNGEERAKGNILERFSAQQFPDLHSELNLSSLELGDSALYFCASSLAVSSYNEQFFGPGTRLTVL.

This clonotype was detected ten times or more. The rearrangement links TRBV7-9 to TRBJ1-5; no reliable D call. Germline CDR1 SEHNR, CDR2 FQNEAQ (reference sequence). The CDR3 is 13 residues long. V lost 1 base to trimming and J lost 5 bases, with 6 bases between them. CDR3 sequence: CASSLEADQPQHF. CDR3 sequence (DNA): TGTGCCAGCAGCTTAGAAGCCGATCAGCCCCAGCATTTT. The whole variable domain, remainder taken from reference TRBV7-9 and TRBJ1-5, is DTGVSQNPRHKITKRGQNVTFRCDPISEHNRLYWYRQTLGQGPEFLTYFQNEAQLEKSRLLSDRFSAERPKGSFSTLEIQRTEQGDSAMYLCASSLEADQPQHFGDGTRLSIL.

This sequence joins TRBV12-3 or TRBV12-4 and TRBJ1-2; 9 bases line up with TRBD1. V lost 5 bases, J lost 4 bases, and 5 bases stayed unmatched. The CDR3 sequence is 14 residues long. The chain's CDR3 is CASSPGDRAYGYTF. Written as DNA, the CDR3 is TGTGCCAGCAGTCCGGGGGACAGGGCCTATGGCTACACCTTC.

This clonotype has at least ten counts. This chain links TRBV12-3 or TRBV12-4 with TRBJ2-7, with D tentatively TRBD1 or TRBD2 (5 bases each). The CDR3 is 14 residues long. The V end was cut by 5 bases, the J end by 3 bases, with 14 bases between. As DNA, the CDR3 is TGTGCCAGCAGTGACTCCCGGGACCACTACGAGCAGTACTTC. Its translation is CASSDSRDHYEQYF.

This clonotype came up many times. The chain combines TRBV12-3 or TRBV12-4 with TRBJ2-1; D is possibly TRBD1 or TRBD2 (5 bases each). The CDR3 extends over 15 amino acids. V lost 6 bases to trimming and J lost 0 bases, with 12 bases between them. CDR3 DNA sequence: TGTGCCAGCAGCCCCGGGACGCTCTCCTACAATGAGCAGTTCTTC. Translation: CASSPGTLSYNEQFF.

This clonotype occurred many times. V gene TRBV11-2 combines with J gene TRBJ2-7; D uncertain. Germline V gene data show CDR1 as SGHAT and CDR2 as FQNNGV. Trimming shortened V by 5 bases and J by 4 bases, and 12 bases separated the two germline ends. The CDR3 extends over 13 amino acids. The chain's CDR3 is CASSPSPQYEQYF. CDR3 coding DNA: TGTGCCAGCAGCCCGTCGCCCCAGTACGAGCAGTACTTC. Full variable domain (rest looked up from reference TRBV11-2 and TRBJ2-7): EAGVAQSPRYKIIEKRQSVAFWCNPISGHATLYWYQQILGQGPKLLIQFQNNGVVDDSQLPKDRFSAERLKGVDSTLKIQPAKLEDSAVYLCASSPSPQYEQYFGPGTRLTVT.

This clonotype has a handful of counts. The gene calls are TRBV7-7 and TRBJ2-3; 12 bases are shared with TRBD2. V was pared by 5 bases and J by 3 bases, with 6 bases of the junction left unmatched. Germline CDR1 is SSHAT and CDR2 is FNYEAQ (reference sequence). The CDR3 spans 16 residues. In DNA, the CDR3 is TGTGCCAGCAGCCCGTTCACTAGCGGGAGGACAGATACGCAGTATTTT. Its protein is CASSPFTSGRTDTQYF. Filled out from reference TRBV7-7 and TRBJ2-3, the complete variable domain reads GAGVSQSPRYKVTKRGQDVTLRCDPISSHATLYWYQQALGQGPEFLTYFNYEAQPDKSGLPSDRFSAERPEGSISTLTIQRTEQRDSAMYRCASSPFTSGRTDTQYFGPGTRLTVL.

This rearrangement joins TRBV3-1 to TRBJ1-2, with D hard to call. This CDR3 contains 14 residues. Germline V gene data show CDR1 as LGHDT and CDR2 as YNNKEL (reference sequence). Trimming removed 6 bases from V and 0 bases from J, with 11 bases in between. The CDR3 DNA reads as TGTGCCAGCAGTGAGTCGGGAGCTAACTATGGCTACACCTTC. Protein sequence: CASSESGANYGYTF.

The sample holds a few counts of this clonotype. This chain joins TRBV6-5 and TRBJ2-2; D is uncertain. The CDR3 consists of 13 residues. Germline values: CDR1 MNHEY, CDR2 SVGAGI. The ends were cut back, 2 bases at V and 4 bases at J, with 5 bases in the middle. The CDR3 spells CASSYAVTGELFF. The CDR3 coding sequence is TGTGCCAGCAGTTACGCGGTCACCGGGGAGCTGTTTTTT.

The chain carries TRBV3-1 and TRBJ2-3; weak D call: TRBD1 (5 bases). The CDR3 consists of 11 residues. Trimming left V 4 bases short and J 11 bases short, with 10 bases between. Per the germline V gene, CDR1 is LGHDT and CDR2 is YNNKEL (reference sequence). The CDR3 sequence is CASSLTDEQYF. In nucleotides, the CDR3 is TGTGCCAGCAGCCTGACAGATGAGCAGTATTTT.

The table lists this clonotype with many counts. The chain is built from TRBV6-5 and TRBJ2-2; D possibly corresponds to TRBD2 (5 bases). There are 14 residues in the CDR3. The germline V gene has CDR1 MNHEY and CDR2 SVGAGI. V lost 2 bases and J lost 4, with 8 bases in between. The CDR3 loop reads CASSYRGTTGELFF. The CDR3 DNA sequence: TGTGCCAGCAGTTACCGGGGTACCACCGGGGAGCTGTTTTTT.

This clonotype was seen more than once but under ten times. The rearrangement joins TRBV12-3 or TRBV12-4 to TRBJ2-7, with a tentative D call TRBD2 (7 bases). V lost 4 bases, J lost 5 bases, and 18 bases lay in between. The CDR3 covers 15 residues. As DNA, the CDR3 is TGTGCCAGCAGTTGGGGTGGGGGGGCCTTCAACGAGCAGTACTTC. Protein sequence: CASSWGGGAFNEQYF.

This clonotype was recorded many times. The chain combines TRBV20-1 with TRBJ2-7; unclear D gene. The germline CDR1 and CDR2 sequences are DFQATT and SNEGSKA (reference sequence). Trimming cost V 3 bases and J 3 bases, with 6 bases left between them. This CDR3 region has 11 residues. The CDR3 protein is CSASENYEQYF. DNA for the CDR3: TGCAGTGCTAGTGAAAACTACGAGCAGTACTTC.